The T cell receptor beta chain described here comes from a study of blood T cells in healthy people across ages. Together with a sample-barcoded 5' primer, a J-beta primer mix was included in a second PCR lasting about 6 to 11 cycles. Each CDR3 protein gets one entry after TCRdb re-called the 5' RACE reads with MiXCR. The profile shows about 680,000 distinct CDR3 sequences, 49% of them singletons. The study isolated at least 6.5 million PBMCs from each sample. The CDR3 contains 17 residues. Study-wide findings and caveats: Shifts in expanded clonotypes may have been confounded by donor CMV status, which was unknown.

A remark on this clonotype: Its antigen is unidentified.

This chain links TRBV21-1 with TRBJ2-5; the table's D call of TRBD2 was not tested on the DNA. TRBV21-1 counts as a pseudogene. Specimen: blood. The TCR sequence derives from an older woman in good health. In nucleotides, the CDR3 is TGTGCCAGCAGCAAAGTTGCGCGGGAGGGAAGGCAAGAGACCCAGTACTTC. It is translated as CASSKVAREGRQETQYF.